Listed below are T cell receptor beta chains from one sample, sequenced in a study of T cells expressing NK-cell markers. From the 5' RACE reads, TCRdb lists one entry per CDR3 protein and no DNA. This repertoire includes 400,000 to 500,000 distinct CDR3 sequences. The sample was blood T cells: a sorted CD56 or NKG2C T cell subset, CD4+ or CD8+ T cells, or bulk PBMC T cells (not recorded which). The receptor set was obtained from a woman aged 18 to 75 in good health. The CDR3 runs from the conserved cysteine through the conserved F or W.

v_call,j_call,cdr3_aa
TRBV9,TRBJ1-1,CASSVDRAGTEAFF
TRBV6-1,TRBJ1-4,CASTSGAQGRGEKLFF
TRBV10-3,TRBJ2-2,CAISESTGPPNTGELFF
TRBV20-1,TRBJ2-7,CSAKDRGHEQYF
TRBV12-3/TRBV12-4,TRBJ1-2,CASTQSTGGYGYTF
TRBV28,TRBJ2-3,CASSLGGTSGRSGDTQYF
TRBV24-1,TRBJ2-7,CATSVRQGPYEQYF
TRBV6-2/TRBV6-3,TRBJ2-3,CASALLDPRGTQYF
TRBV9,TRBJ1-1,CASRALRNTEAFF
TRBV3-1,TRBJ2-5,CASSQEWQETQYF
TRBV20-1,TRBJ1-1,CSVRSGDTEAFF
TRBV15,TRBJ1-1,CATSADRAEVEAFF
TRBV5-6,TRBJ2-7,CASSLAGTSGTYVQYF
TRBV6-5,TRBJ2-1,CASSYAGYRFVEQFF
TRBV4-1,TRBJ2-1,CASSQASGATFYNEQFF
TRBV5-1,TRBJ2-6,CASSFPAGQGISLRANVLTF
TRBV30,TRBJ1-1,CAWTTGTNTEAFF
TRBV7-9,TRBJ2-7,CASSLGGVLYEQYF
TRBV7-2,TRBJ1-3,CASSRGGYNTIYF
TRBV4-3,TRBJ2-2,CASSQGGSSTGELFF
TRBV12-3/TRBV12-4,TRBJ2-4,CASSPRDRTKNIQYF
TRBV7-2,TRBJ1-6,CASSLDEGYNSPLHF
TRBV6-5,TRBJ2-1,CASSYSGGSWNEQFF
TRBV5-5,TRBJ2-6,CASSYAGTGGLGANVLTF
TRBV11-3,TRBJ2-3,CASSFGSGGATQYF
TRBV15,TRBJ2-7,CATRDYSYEQYF
TRBV24-1,TRBJ2-2,CATSVGPDTGELFF
TRBV4-1,TRBJ1-4,CASSQARDRGRGEKLFF